This T cell receptor beta chain was captured by sequencing in a study of T cell changes during pregnancy in multiple sclerosis. After removal of 4 bases from V and 7 bases from J, the junction contained 4 bases not matched to a gene. The CDR3 sequence is 14 residues long. CDR1 is SGHRS, CDR2 YFSETQ, per germline. The data were produced by immunoSEQ multiplex PCR, yet TCRdb's version contains in-frame clones alone and is incomplete. Of 60,000 to 85,000 clones listed, roughly 92% were seen once; the top ten hold about 4%. The source of this sequence is a female donor in good health, enrolled as a control in a pregnancy study. This specimen was peripheral blood, taken after pregnancy. The rearrangement joins TRBV5-1 to TRBJ2-1; 11 positions match TRBD1. In DNA form, the CDR3 reads TGCGCCAGCAGCCCGGGACAGGGGGAGAATGAGCAGTTCTTC. This encodes CASSPGQGENEQFF.